The 27 T cell receptor beta chains below were found in one sample sequenced in a study of early T cells in non-severe SARS-CoV-2 infection. One entry per CDR3 protein, called by TCRdb with MiXCR from the 5' RACE reads. This table holds under 70,000 distinct CDR3 sequences, less than 15% found once. Material: whole blood, obtained at baseline. These receptors were obtained from an adult who was a healthcare worker with PCR-confirmed SARS-CoV-2 infection or an uninfected control (not recorded which).

This clonotype was seen just once. The chain has TRBV15 and TRBJ1-1; D gene unclear. Germline V gives CDR1 LNHNV, CDR2 YYDKDF (reference sequence). This CDR3 has 13 residues. Trimming pared 7 bases from V and 4 bases from J, leaving 13 bases between. For the CDR3, the DNA is TGTGCCACCACCACCCCCGGTGGCACTGAAGCTTTCTTT. This gives the protein CATTTPGGTEAFF. The variable domain in full, completed from reference TRBV15 and TRBJ1-1, reads DAMVIQNPRYQVTQFGKPVTLSCSQTLNHNVMYWYQQKSSQAPKLLFHYYDKDFNNEADTPDNFQSRRPNTSFCFLDIRSPGLGDTAMYLCATTTPGGTEAFFGQGTRLTVV.

This clonotype was observed many times. The gene calls are TRBV7-6 and TRBJ2-3; D not certain. CDR1 is SGHVS and CDR2 is FNYEAQ in the germline V gene. The V end lost 1 base, the J end lost 9 bases, and 14 bases lay between the germline ends. The CDR3 consists of 14 residues. The CDR3 loop reads CASSLDGPTATQYF. CDR3 coding DNA: TGTGCCAGCAGCTTAGACGGGCCGACTGCAACGCAGTATTTT. Using reference TRBV7-6 and TRBJ2-3 for the parts outside the CDR3, the full variable domain is GAGVSQSPRYKVTKRGQDVALRCDPISGHVSLYWYRQALGQGPEFLTYFNYEAQQDKSGLPNDRFSAERPEGSISTLTIQRTEQRDSAMYRCASSLDGPTATQYFGPGTRLTVL.

This clonotype was observed at least ten times. The chain combines TRBV6-1 with TRBJ2-7; the D gene is possibly TRBD2 (6 bases). The CDR3 consists of 15 residues. The germline V gene encodes CDR1 MNHNS and CDR2 SASEGT. Trimming took off 4 bases at V and 0 bases at J, with 13 bases between the two ends. The CDR3 DNA reads TGTGCCAGCAGTGTGTGGGACTCGTCCTCCTACGAGCAGTACTTC. It specifies CASSVWDSSSYEQYF.

The J gene is TRBJ2-7, the V gene TRBV13; no firm D call. Germline CDR1 is PRHDT and CDR2 is FYEKMQ (reference sequence). The V end lost 5 bases, the J end lost 1 base, and 12 bases lay between the germline ends. The CDR3 spans 14 residues. CDR3 nucleotides: TGTGCCAGCAGCACTCGCTCACGGTCCTACGAGCAGTACTTC. This encodes CASSTRSRSYEQYF.

This clonotype was observed a few times. The J gene is TRBJ2-5, the V gene TRBV4-2, with TRBD2 matching 15 bases. The CDR3 runs 18 residues. CDR1 is LGHNA and CDR2 is YNFKEQ in the germline V gene. Losses at the gene ends were 1 base for V and 1 base for J; bases not matched to a gene: 4. The CDR3: CASSQAGLAGGGQETQYF. The CDR3 DNA follows: TGTGCCAGCAGCCAAGCCGGACTAGCGGGAGGGGGCCAAGAGACCCAGTACTTC.

In this sample, this clonotype turned up a few times. The chain carries TRBV7-2 and TRBJ1-5, with D unclear. Per germline, CDR1 SGHTA and CDR2 FQGNSA. The CDR3 loop spans 13 amino acids. Trimming took 2 bases from V and 5 from J, leaving 7 bases between them. The chain's CDR3 is CASSLFGHQPQHF. Written as DNA, the CDR3 is TGTGCCAGCAGCTTATTCGGGCATCAGCCCCAGCATTTT.

This chain uses TRBV20-1 with TRBJ2-7; perhaps D is TRBD1 or TRBD2 (5 bases each). The CDR3 consists of 15 residues. Trimming took 3 bases from V and 1 from J, leaving 16 bases between them. Germline V CDR1 and CDR2: DFQATT, SNEGSKA (reference sequence). DNA for the CDR3: TGCAGTGCTAGGACCGGGAAAGGGGTGTCCTACGAGCAGTACTTC. This encodes CSARTGKGVSYEQYF.

This rearrangement joins TRBV5-1 to TRBJ2-3; D is perhaps TRBD1 (6 bases). Trimming left V 6 bases short and J 3 bases short, with 17 bases between. This CDR3 has 15 residues. Looked up from germline, CDR1 is SGHRS and CDR2 is YFSETQ. CDR3 amino acids: CASNPMGARTDTQYF. The CDR3 nucleotides read TGCGCCAGCAACCCGATGGGGGCGCGAACAGATACGCAGTATTTT.

The chain links TRBV4-3 to TRBJ1-4; the D is unclear. Trimming pared 1 base from V and 9 bases from J, leaving 15 bases between. CDR1 and CDR2 (germline): LGHNA, YSLEER. CDR3 size: 15 residues. The CDR3 sequence: CASSQVHGLRQKLFF. In DNA form, the CDR3 reads TGCGCCAGCAGCCAAGTCCACGGACTCCGCCAAAAACTGTTTTTT.

Ten or more counts support this clonotype. The chain joins TRBV4-3 to TRBJ2-3, with D perhaps given as TRBD1 or TRBD2 (5 bases each). CDR1 LGHNA and CDR2 YSLEER come from the germline V gene. Trimming removed 5 bases from V and 4 bases from J, with 16 bases in between. The CDR3 spans 15 residues. For the CDR3, the DNA is TGCGCCAGCAGCAAGGACATAGCGTGGGCAGATACGCAGTATTTT. It is translated as CASSKDIAWADTQYF.

This clonotype occurred a few times. The chain has TRBV11-2 and TRBJ2-2, with a tentative D call TRBD1 (5 bases). V was trimmed by 5 bases and J by 5 bases, leaving 9 bases between them. This CDR3 comprises 13 residues. Germline loops: CDR1 SGHAT, CDR2 FQNNGV. Written as DNA, the CDR3 is TGTGCCAGCAGCATCCAGGGAACCGGGGAGCTGTTTTTT. As protein: CASSIQGTGELFF. The whole variable domain, remainder taken from reference TRBV11-2 and TRBJ2-2, is EAGVAQSPRYKIIEKRQSVAFWCNPISGHATLYWYQQILGQGPKLLIQFQNNGVVDDSQLPKDRFSAERLKGVDSTLKIQPAKLEDSAVYLCASSIQGTGELFFGEGSRLTVL.

This clonotype came up a few times. The chain couples TRBV25-1 to TRBJ2-7; the D gene is possibly TRBD1 (5 bases). The germline V gene has CDR1 MGHDK and CDR2 SYGVNS. The CDR3 is 11 amino acids. The ends were cut back, 7 bases at V and 7 bases at J, with 11 bases in the middle. In nucleotides, the CDR3 is TGTGCCAGCATCGAAGGGGCGGAGCAGTACTTC. Translating gives CASIEGAEQYF.

This clonotype was seen only a few times. This rearrangement joins TRBV9 to TRBJ1-1; D gene unclear. Per germline, CDR1 SGDLS and CDR2 YYNGEE. The CDR3 consists of 13 residues. V lost 1 base and J 2 bases, leaving 6 bases between the germline ends. Here the CDR3 DNA reads TGTGCCAGCAGCGTATCGGATAACACTGAAGCTTTCTTT. Protein sequence: CASSVSDNTEAFF.

CDR3 amino acids: CSVYSNYEQYF. The CDR3 region has the DNA TGCAGCGTTTATAGTAACTACGAGCAGTACTTC. V usage is TRBV29-1 and J usage is TRBJ2-7; D is unclear. This CDR3 spans 11 amino acids. Trimming stripped 5 bases from V and 3 bases from J, with 8 bases between. Germline CDR1 reads SQVTM; CDR2 reads ANQGSEA.

This clonotype was observed at least ten times. The chain links TRBV25-1 to TRBJ2-1; 13 bases fit TRBD2. The CDR3 runs to 17 residues. The V segment lost 4 bases and the J segment 4 bases; nucleotides outside the gene matches: 7. The germline V gene encodes CDR1 MGHDK and CDR2 SYGVNS. The CDR3, as DNA: TGTGCCAGCAGTGGGACTAGCGGGAGTTCGAGGTACAATGAGCAGTTCTTC. Translated, it gives CASSGTSGSSRYNEQFF.

CDR3 amino acids: CAISPGTRVYEQYF. CDR3 DNA sequence: TGTGCCATCAGCCCGGGGACCAGGGTCTACGAGCAGTACTTC. The chain recombines TRBV10-3 with TRBJ2-7, with D perhaps given as TRBD1 or TRBD2 (5 bases each). V was cut by 6 bases and J by 3 bases, with 15 bases left in between. Germline assignment: CDR1 ENHRY and CDR2 SYGVKD. The CDR3 spans 14 residues.

There are a few counts of this clonotype. A junction boundary mismatches the germline segment, possibly from a read error. The V and J genes are TRBV5-8 and TRBJ2-1; 11 nucleotides match TRBD2. Germline V lookup: CDR1 SGHTS, CDR2 YDEGEE. This CDR3 spans 17 amino acids. The CDR3 nucleotides read TGTGCCAGCAGTTTGGCCCCCCTAGCGGGAGGCTACAATGAGCAGTTCTTC. It encodes CASSLAPLAGGYNEQFF. Complete variable domain (other parts from reference TRBV5-8 and TRBJ2-1): EAGVTQSPTHLIKTRGQQATLRCSPISGHTSVYWYQQALGLGLQFLLWYDEGEERNRGNFPPRFSGRQFPNYSSELNVNALELEDSALYLCASSLAPLAGGYNEQFFGPGTRLTVL.

This clonotype has at least ten counts. This chain links TRBV2 with TRBJ1-5; the D gene is possibly TRBD1 (5 bases). CDR3 length: 13 amino acids. The V gene's germline CDR1 is SNHLY and CDR2 FYNNEI. V lost 8 bases and J lost 4, with 12 bases in between. CDR3 sequence reads: CASAGQANQPQHF. Written as DNA, the CDR3 is TGTGCCAGCGCGGGGCAGGCTAATCAGCCCCAGCATTTT.

This clonotype turned up a few times. The chain has TRBV10-3 and TRBJ2-1; D not resolved. Per the germline V gene, CDR1 is ENHRY and CDR2 is SYGVKD. V was trimmed by 0 bases and J by 7 bases, leaving 4 bases between them. The CDR3 has 12 amino acids. CDR3 sequence: CAISESQNEQFF. DNA for the CDR3: TGTGCCATCAGTGAGTCGCAGAATGAGCAGTTCTTC.

This clonotype occurred many times. V gene TRBV20-1 combines with J gene TRBJ2-7, with 9 bases fitting TRBD1. J was trimmed by 2 bases and V by 0 bases; bases with no gene match: 14. CDR1 is DFQATT and CDR2 is SNEGSKA in the germline V gene (reference sequence). The CDR3 length is 18 residues. CDR3 coding DNA: TGCAGTGCTAGAGATCCCGTCACGGGACAGGGATTCACCTACGAGCAGTACTTC. As protein: CSARDPVTGQGFTYEQYF.

To note about this clonotype: This clone may be a read error of a much larger clone one base away. V and J are TRBV6-2 or TRBV6-3 and TRBJ2-7, with D possibly TRBD1 on 5 matching bases. CDR3 size: 14 residues. Germline V gene data show CDR1 as MNHEY and CDR2 as SVGEGT. The CDR3 nucleotides read TGTGCCAGCGGTTACTCGGACAACTCCTACGAGCAGTACTTC. This sequence encodes CASGYSDNSYEQYF.

In this sample, this clonotype turned up many times. The chain uses TRBV9 and TRBJ2-1; 7 bases align to TRBD2. J was trimmed by 5 bases and V by 6 bases; bases with no gene match: 5. The CDR3 spans 13 residues. Germline V gene sequence: CDR1 SGDLS, CDR2 YYNGEE. The CDR3 DNA follows: TGTGCCAGCAACCGGGACTACAACAATGAGCAGTTCTTC. Protein: CASNRDYNNEQFF.

The J gene is TRBJ2-1, the V gene TRBV10-2; D might be TRBD1 or TRBD2, each matching 6 bases. Germline V gene data show CDR1 as WSHSY and CDR2 as SAAADI. The CDR3 spans 14 residues. Deletions cut 6 bases from V and 5 bases from J, with 14 bases between. The CDR3 DNA reads as TGCGCCAGCAGGGAGGGGGGCGCACACAATGAGCAGTTCTTC. This translates into CASREGGAHNEQFF.

This clonotype was counted only a few times. V is TRBV5-1 and J is TRBJ1-2, with a weak D call TRBD1 (5 bases). This CDR3 has 14 amino acids. V lost 7 bases and J 4 bases, leaving 17 bases between the germline ends. The germline gives CDR1 SGHRS, CDR2 YFSETQ. The CDR3 DNA sequence: TGCGCCAGCGGTGCCAGGGAGAAGGGCTATGGCTACACCTTC. Translation: CASGAREKGYGYTF.

This clonotype was recorded a few times. The chain uses TRBV7-9 and TRBJ2-4; weak D call: TRBD1 (6 bases). The V and J ends lost 3 bases and 8 bases respectively, with 14 bases between them. Germline CDR1 and CDR2: SEHNR and FQNEAQ (reference sequence). The CDR3 totals 14 residues. CDR3 in amino acids: CASSLGHLGDIQYF. The DNA for the CDR3 is TGTGCCAGCAGCTTGGGACACCTGGGGGACATTCAGTACTTC.

This clonotype has a handful of counts. This chain joins TRBV29-1 and TRBJ2-7; tentative D call: TRBD2 (5 bases). Trimming stripped 6 bases from V and 4 bases from J, with 10 bases between. The CDR3 is 11 amino acids. Per germline, CDR1 SQVTM and CDR2 ANQGSEA. The CDR3 is CSVLSGYEQYF. The CDR3 DNA is TGCAGCGTCCTCTCGGGGTACGAGCAGTACTTC.

In its sample, this clonotype was seen a few times. This chain links TRBV18 with TRBJ1-3; 9 nucleotides match TRBD1. The V gene's germline CDR1 is KGHSH and CDR2 LQKENI. Trimming removed 2 bases from V and 0 bases from J; junction bases left unmatched: 8. CDR3 size: 18 residues. CDR3 amino acids: CASSPYSGQGISGNTIYF. CDR3 in DNA: TGTGCCAGCTCACCATACTCCGGACAGGGGATCTCTGGAAACACCATATATTTT.